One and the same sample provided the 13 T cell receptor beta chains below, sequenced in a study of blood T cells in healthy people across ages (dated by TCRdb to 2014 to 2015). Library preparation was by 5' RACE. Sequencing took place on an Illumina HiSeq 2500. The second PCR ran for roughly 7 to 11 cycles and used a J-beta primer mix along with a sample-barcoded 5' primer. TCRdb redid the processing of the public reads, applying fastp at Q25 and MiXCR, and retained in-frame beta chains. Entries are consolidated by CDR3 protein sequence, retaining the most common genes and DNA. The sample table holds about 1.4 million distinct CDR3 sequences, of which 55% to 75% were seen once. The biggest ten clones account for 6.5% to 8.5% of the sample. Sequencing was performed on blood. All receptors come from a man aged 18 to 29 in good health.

The CDR3 sequence: CSAHMRLNTEAFF. The CDR3 DNA sequence: TGCAGCGCCCATATGCGGTTGAACACTGAAGCTTTCTTT. This chain joins TRBV29-1 and TRBJ1-1; D is ambiguous. CDR3 size: 13 residues. V gave up 7 bases and J gave up 0 bases, with 12 bases separating them. CDR1 is SQVTM, CDR2 ANQGSEA, per germline.

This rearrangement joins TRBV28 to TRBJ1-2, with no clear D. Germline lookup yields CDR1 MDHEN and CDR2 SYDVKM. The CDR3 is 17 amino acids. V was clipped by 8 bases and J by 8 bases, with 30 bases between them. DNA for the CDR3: TGTGCCAGCCACTACCCAGCGAGCCCACCCATGGCGGGGGGCTACACCTTC. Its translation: CASHYPASPPMAGGYTF.

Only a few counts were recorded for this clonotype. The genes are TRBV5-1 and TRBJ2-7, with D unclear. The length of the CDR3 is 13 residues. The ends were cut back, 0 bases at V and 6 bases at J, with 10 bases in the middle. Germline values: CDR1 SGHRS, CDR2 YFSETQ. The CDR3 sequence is CASSLEPRGEQYF. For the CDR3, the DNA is TGCGCCAGCAGCTTGGAACCGAGAGGCGAGCAGTACTTC.

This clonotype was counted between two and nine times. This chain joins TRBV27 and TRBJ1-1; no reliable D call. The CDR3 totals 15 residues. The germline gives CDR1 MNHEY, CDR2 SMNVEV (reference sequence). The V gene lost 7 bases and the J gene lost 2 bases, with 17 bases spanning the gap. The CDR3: CASKGKPYSNTEAFF. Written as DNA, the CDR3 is TGTGCCAGCAAAGGAAAGCCATATTCAAACACTGAAGCTTTCTTT.

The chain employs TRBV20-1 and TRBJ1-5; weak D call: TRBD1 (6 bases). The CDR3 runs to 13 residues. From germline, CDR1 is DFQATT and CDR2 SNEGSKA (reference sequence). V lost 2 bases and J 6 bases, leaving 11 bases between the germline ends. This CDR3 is CSARKGGGQPQHF. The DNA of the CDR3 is TGCAGTGCTAGAAAGGGAGGGGGTCAGCCCCAGCATTTT.

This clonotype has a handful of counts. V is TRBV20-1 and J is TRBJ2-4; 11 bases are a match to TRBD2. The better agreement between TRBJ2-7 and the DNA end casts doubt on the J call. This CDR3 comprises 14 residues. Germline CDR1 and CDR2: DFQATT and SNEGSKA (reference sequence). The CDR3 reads CSAGVAGGTREQYF. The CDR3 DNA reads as TGCAGTGCTGGAGTAGCGGGAGGGACTCGCGAGCAGTACTTC.

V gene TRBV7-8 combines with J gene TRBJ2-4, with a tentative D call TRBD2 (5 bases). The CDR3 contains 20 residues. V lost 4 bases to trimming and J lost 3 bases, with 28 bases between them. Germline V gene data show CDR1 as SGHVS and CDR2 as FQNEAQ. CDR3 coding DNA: TGTGCCAGCAGCTCAAGGGCCTTGCTCGTCTCCTCCCGGGACAAAAACATTCAGTACTTC. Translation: CASSSRALLVSSRDKNIQYF. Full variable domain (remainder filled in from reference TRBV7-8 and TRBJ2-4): GAGVSQSPRYKVAKRGQDVALRCDPISGHVSLFWYQQALGQGPEFLTYFQNEAQLDKSGLPSDRFFAERPEGSVSTLKIQRTQQEDSAVYLCASSSRALLVSSRDKNIQYFGAGTRLSVL.

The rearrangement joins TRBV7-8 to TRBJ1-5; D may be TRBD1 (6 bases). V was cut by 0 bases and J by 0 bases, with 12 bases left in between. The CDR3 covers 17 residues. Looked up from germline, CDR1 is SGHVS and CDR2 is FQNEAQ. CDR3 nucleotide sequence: TGTGCCAGCAGCTTAGCAGGGGGTGCCTCTAGCAATCAGCCCCAGCATTTT. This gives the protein CASSLAGGASSNQPQHF.

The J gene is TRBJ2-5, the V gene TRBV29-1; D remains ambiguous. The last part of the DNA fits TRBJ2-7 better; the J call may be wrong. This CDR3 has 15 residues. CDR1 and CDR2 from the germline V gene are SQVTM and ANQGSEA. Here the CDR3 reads CSVEEGSLTSYEQYF. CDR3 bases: TGCAGCGTTGAAGAGGGTAGCTTAACCTCCTACGAGCAGTACTTC.

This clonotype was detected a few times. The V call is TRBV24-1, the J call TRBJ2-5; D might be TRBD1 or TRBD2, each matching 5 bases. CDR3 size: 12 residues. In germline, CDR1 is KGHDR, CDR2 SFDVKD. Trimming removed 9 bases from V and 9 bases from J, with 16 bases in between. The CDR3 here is CATFQGAWAQYF. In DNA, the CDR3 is TGTGCCACCTTTCAGGGAGCATGGGCCCAGTACTTC.

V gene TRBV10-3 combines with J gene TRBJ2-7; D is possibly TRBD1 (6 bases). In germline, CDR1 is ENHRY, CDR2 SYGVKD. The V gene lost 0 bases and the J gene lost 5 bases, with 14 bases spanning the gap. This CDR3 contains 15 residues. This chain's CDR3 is CAISESPGQINEQYF. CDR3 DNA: TGTGCCATCAGTGAGTCACCGGGACAAATCAACGAGCAGTACTTC.

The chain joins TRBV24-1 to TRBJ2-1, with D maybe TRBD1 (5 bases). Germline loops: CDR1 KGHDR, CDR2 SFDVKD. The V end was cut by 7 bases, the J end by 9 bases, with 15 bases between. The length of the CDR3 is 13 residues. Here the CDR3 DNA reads TGTGCCACCAGCGCAGGGAATCTGGGTGAGCAGTTCTTC. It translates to CATSAGNLGEQFF.

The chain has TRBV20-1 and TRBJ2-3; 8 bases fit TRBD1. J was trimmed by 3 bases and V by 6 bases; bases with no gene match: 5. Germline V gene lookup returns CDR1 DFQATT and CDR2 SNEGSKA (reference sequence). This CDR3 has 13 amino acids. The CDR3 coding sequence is TGCAGTGCGGAGGACAGGGTTACAGATACGCAGTATTTT. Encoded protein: CSAEDRVTDTQYF.